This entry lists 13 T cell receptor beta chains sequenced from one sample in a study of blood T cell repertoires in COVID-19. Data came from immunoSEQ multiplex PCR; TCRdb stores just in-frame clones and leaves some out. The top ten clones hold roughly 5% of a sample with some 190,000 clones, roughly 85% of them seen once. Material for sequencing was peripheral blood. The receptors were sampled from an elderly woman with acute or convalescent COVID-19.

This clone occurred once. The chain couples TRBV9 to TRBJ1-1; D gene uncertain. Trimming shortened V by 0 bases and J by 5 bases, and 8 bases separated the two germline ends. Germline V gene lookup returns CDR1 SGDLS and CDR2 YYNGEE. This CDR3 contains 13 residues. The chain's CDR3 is CASSVVPGTEAFF. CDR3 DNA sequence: TGTGCCAGCAGCGTAGTGCCGGGAACTGAAGCTTTCTTT.

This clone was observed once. This CDR3 reads CASSDEILGGLVLRNEQFF. The DNA of the CDR3 is TGTGCCAGCAGTGACGAGATACTTGGTGGACTAGTTTTAAGGAATGAGCAGTTCTTC. The chain joins TRBV6-4 to TRBJ2-1, with TRBD2 matching over 7 bases. Germline CDR1 MRHNA, CDR2 SNTAGT. The length of the CDR3 is 19 residues. The J segment lost 7 bases and the V segment lost 2 bases, leaving 20 bases of the junction unmatched.

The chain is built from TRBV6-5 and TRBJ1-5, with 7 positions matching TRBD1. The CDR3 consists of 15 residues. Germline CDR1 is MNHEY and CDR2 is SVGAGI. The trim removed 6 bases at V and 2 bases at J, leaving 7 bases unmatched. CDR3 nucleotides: TGTGCCAGCAGATCAGGGGGTTTGGGCAATCAGCCCCAGCATTTT. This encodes CASRSGGLGNQPQHF.

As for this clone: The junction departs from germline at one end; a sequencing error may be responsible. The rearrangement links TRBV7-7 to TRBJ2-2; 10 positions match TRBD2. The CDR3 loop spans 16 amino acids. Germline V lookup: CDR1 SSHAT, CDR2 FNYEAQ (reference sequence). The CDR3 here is CASSRLAGGLTGELFF. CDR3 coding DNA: TGTGCTAGCAGCAGGTTAGCGGGAGGCCTCACCGGGGAGCTGTTTTTT. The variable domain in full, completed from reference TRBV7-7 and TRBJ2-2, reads GAGVSQSPRYKVTKRGQDVTLRCDPISSHATLYWYQQALGQGPEFLTYFNYEAQPDKSGLPSDRFSAERPEGSISTLTIQRTEQRDSAMYRCASSRLAGGLTGELFFGEGSRLTVL.

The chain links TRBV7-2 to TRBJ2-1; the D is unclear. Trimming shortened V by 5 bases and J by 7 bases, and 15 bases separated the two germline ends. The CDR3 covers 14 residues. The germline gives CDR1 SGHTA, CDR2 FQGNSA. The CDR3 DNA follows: TGTGCCAGCAGCACATCCCCGGAGCTTAATGAGCAGTTCTTC. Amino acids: CASSTSPELNEQFF.

This CDR3 is CASRRDGPVGYTF. The DNA of the CDR3 is TGTGCCAGCAGGCGGGACGGGCCTGTCGGCTACACCTTC. The chain links TRBV2 to TRBJ1-2, with a weak D call TRBD1 (5 bases). In germline, CDR1 is SNHLY, CDR2 FYNNEI. V lost 6 bases to trimming and J lost 8 bases, with 16 bases between them. There are 13 residues in the CDR3.

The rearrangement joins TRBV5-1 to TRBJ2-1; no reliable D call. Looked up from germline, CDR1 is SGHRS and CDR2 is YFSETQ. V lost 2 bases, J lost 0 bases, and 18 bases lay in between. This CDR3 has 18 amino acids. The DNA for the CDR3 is TGCGCCAGCAGCTTTAGGCTGAGGCGGAGACCCTCCTACAATGAGCAGTTCTTC. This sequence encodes CASSFRLRRRPSYNEQFF.

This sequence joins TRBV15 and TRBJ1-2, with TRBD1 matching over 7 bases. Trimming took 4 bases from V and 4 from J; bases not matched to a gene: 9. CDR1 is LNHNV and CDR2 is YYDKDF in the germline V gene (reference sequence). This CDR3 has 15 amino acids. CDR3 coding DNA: TGTGCCACCAGCACAGCGACAGGGATAGGCTATGGCTACACCTTC. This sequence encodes CATSTATGIGYGYTF.

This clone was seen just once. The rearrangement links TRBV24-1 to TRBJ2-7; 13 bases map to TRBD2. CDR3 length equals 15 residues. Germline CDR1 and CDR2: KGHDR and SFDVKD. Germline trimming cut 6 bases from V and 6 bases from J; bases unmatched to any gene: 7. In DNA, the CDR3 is TGTGCCACCAGTATGGGGACTAGCGGGACTGTCGAGCAGTACTTC. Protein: CATSMGTSGTVEQYF.

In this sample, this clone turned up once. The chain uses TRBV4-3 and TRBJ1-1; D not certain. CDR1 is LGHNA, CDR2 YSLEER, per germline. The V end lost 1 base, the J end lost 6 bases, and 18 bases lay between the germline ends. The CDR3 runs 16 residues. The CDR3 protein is CASSQGRGQWPAEAFF. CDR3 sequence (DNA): TGCGCCAGCAGCCAAGGAAGAGGGCAATGGCCGGCTGAAGCTTTCTTT.

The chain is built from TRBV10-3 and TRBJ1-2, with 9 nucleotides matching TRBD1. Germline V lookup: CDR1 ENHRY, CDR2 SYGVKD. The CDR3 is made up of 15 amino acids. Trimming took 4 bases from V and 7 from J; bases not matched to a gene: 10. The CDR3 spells CAISGPGQGGGGYTF. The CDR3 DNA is TGTGCCATCAGTGGTCCGGGACAGGGAGGAGGTGGCTACACCTTC.

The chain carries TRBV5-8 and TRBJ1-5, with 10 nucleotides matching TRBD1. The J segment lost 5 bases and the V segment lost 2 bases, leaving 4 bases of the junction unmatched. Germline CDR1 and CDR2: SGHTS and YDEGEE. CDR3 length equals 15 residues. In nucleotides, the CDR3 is TGTGCCAGCAGCTTCGGACAGGGGGGACATCAGCCCCAGCATTTT. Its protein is CASSFGQGGHQPQHF.

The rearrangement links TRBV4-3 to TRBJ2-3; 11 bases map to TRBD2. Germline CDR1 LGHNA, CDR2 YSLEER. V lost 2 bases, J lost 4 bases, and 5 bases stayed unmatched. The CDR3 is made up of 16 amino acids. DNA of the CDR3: TGCGCCAGCAGCCAATTCCTAGCGGGAGGACCAGATACGCAGTATTTT. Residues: CASSQFLAGGPDTQYF.